This TCR beta chain originates from a study of T cells expressing NK-cell markers. Overall study context: Source material for TCR beta repertoires consisted of sorted CD3+CD56+NKG2C+, CD3+CD56+NKG2C- and CD3+CD56-NKG2C+ T cells. Seven donors tested HCMV-seropositive and one tested seronegative among the eight sequenced.

No DNA is given; TCRdb re-called the 5' RACE reads and lists each CDR3 protein once. This sample's table reports hundreds of thousands of distinct CDR3 sequences. Germline V lookup: CDR1 KGHDR, CDR2 SFDVKD. CDR3 size: 12 residues. Findings and limits, study-wide: The study found these clonotypes also leading the CD3+CD56-NKG2C+ fraction in a few donors.

A word on this clonotype: Its specificity is not known.

This TCR was recovered from a woman aged 18-70 years in good health. The genes are TRBV24-1 and TRBJ2-3. The source material was blood T cells: a sorted CD56 or NKG2C T cell subset, CD4+ or CD8+ T cells, or bulk PBMC T cells (not recorded which). The CDR3: CATSDSTDTQYF.